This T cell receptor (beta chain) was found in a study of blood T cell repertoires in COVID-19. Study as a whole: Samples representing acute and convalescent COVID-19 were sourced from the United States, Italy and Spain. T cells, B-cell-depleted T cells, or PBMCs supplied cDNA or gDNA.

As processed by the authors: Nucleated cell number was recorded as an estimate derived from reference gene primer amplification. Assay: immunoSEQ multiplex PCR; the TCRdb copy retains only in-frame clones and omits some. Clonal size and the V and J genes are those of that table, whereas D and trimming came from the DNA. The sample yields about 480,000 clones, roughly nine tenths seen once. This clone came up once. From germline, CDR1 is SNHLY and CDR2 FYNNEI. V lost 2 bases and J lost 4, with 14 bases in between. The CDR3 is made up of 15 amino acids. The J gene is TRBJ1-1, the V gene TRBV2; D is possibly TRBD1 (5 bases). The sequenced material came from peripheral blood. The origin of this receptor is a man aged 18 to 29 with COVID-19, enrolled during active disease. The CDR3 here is CASSEFRGRATEAFF. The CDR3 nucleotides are TGTGCCAGCAGTGAATTCCGCGGCAGGGCCACTGAAGCTTTCTTT. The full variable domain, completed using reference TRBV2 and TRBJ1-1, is EPEVTQTPSHQVTQMGQEVILRCVPISNHLYFYWYRQILGQKVEFLVSFYNNEISEKSEIFDDQFSVERPDGSNFTLKIRSTKLEDSAMYFCASSEFRGRATEAFFGQGTRLTVV.